A single sample gave rise to the 24 T cell receptor beta chains below, sequenced in a study of breast tumors, draining lymph nodes, adjacent tissues. Axillary draining lymph nodes of breast cancer patients supplied the node samples. MiXCR, run by TCRdb on the multiplex PCR reads, gives a single entry per CDR3 protein. In the table there are about 140,000 distinct CDR3 sequences, about 31% of which are singletons. The sequenced material came from axillary lymph node tissue. These receptors all come from a female donor with breast cancer. Some clones in this sample may be carry-over from other donors' samples.

This clonotype occurred many times. The chain links TRBV18 to TRBJ1-3; D gene ambiguous. V was clipped by 3 bases and J by 0 bases, with 12 bases between them. The germline CDR1 and CDR2 sequences are KGHSH and LQKENI. The CDR3 totals 16 residues. Here the CDR3 reads CASSPASLTSGNTIYF. For the CDR3, the DNA is TGTGCCAGCTCACCCGCAAGCCTTACCTCTGGAAACACCATATATTTT.

This clonotype showed up many times. The chain has TRBV6-1 and TRBJ1-4, with 7 nucleotides matching TRBD1. Trimming at V came to 10 bases and at J to 8 bases, leaving 10 bases not matched to a gene. CDR3 length: 13 amino acids. The germline V gene has CDR1 MNHNS and CDR2 SASEGT. The CDR3 region has the DNA TGTGCCACCGGGGCAGGGGGGGAGGAAAAACTGTTTTTT. Protein product: CATGAGGEEKLFF.

This clonotype was counted many times. The CDR3 DNA reads as TGTGCCAGCAGCTTTGACGCAGAAGAGACCCAGTACTTC. It is translated as CASSFDAEETQYF. The rearrangement uses TRBV7-9 and TRBJ2-5, with D unclear. The CDR3 has 13 residues. CDR1 and CDR2 (germline): SEHNR, FQNEAQ (reference sequence). V was shortened by 3 bases and J by 3 bases, with 8 bases between the two germline ends.

The V call is TRBV4-1, the J call TRBJ1-4; D remains unclear. Germline V lookup: CDR1 MGHRA, CDR2 YSYEKL. V lost 0 bases and J 8 bases, leaving 13 bases between the germline ends. This CDR3 has 15 residues. In nucleotides, the CDR3 is TGCGCCAGCAGCCAAGAGATTGAGGTTAGGGAAAAACTGTTTTTT. Its translation: CASSQEIEVREKLFF.

At least ten counts were recorded for this clonotype. For the CDR3, the DNA is TGTGCCAGCAGTGAACCGACAGGCCCTAATGAAAAACTGTTTTTT. Amino acids: CASSEPTGPNEKLFF. V usage is TRBV25-1 and J usage is TRBJ1-4, with D possibly being TRBD1 (6 bases). The CDR3 is 15 residues long. CDR1 is MGHDK, CDR2 SYGVNS, per germline. Trimming left V 2 bases short and J 3 bases short, with 10 bases between.

This clonotype was observed at least ten times. A much bigger clone sits one base away, suggesting this may be a read error. The chain links TRBV7-7 to TRBJ2-5, with 10 positions matching TRBD2. Germline-derived CDR1 and CDR2 are SSHAT and FNYEAQ (reference sequence). CDR3 length: 15 residues. In DNA, the CDR3 is TGTGCTAGCAGCAAGCGGGGGGGATCTCAAGAGACCCAGCACTTC. It encodes CASSKRGGSQETQHF.

Remarks on this clonotype: Since no conserved phenylalanine or tryptophan closes the CDR3, a read error is the likely cause. V usage is TRBV5-4 and J usage is TRBJ1-2; 9 bases are a match to TRBD1. The J segment lost 3 bases and the V segment lost 2 bases, leaving 8 bases of the junction unmatched. The CDR3 runs to 16 residues. Germline lookup yields CDR1 SGHNT and CDR2 YYREEE (reference sequence). The CDR3 DNA sequence: TGTGCCAGCAGCTTAAGGGACAGGGCGGGGGACTATGGCTACACCTAC. Translating gives CASSLRDRAGDYGYTY.

The chain employs TRBV28 and TRBJ1-2; D possibly corresponds to TRBD1 (5 bases). Germline lookup yields CDR1 MDHEN and CDR2 SYDVKM. V dropped 8 bases and J dropped 4 bases, with 11 bases sitting between them. The CDR3 is 12 amino acids. This CDR3 reads CASLRQIYGYTF. CDR3 bases: TGTGCCAGCTTGAGACAGATCTATGGCTACACCTTC.

Only a few counts were recorded for this clonotype. With a much larger clone just one base away, this may be a read error. CDR3 in amino acids: CASRRLAGLDEQYF. CDR3 coding DNA: TGTGCCAGCAGACGACTAGCGGGGTTAGACGAGCAGTACTTC. The V call is TRBV6-5, the J call TRBJ2-7, with TRBD2 identical over 11 bases. V was pared by 6 bases and J by 5 bases, with 6 bases of the junction left unmatched. This CDR3 spans 14 amino acids. CDR1 and CDR2 (germline): MNHEY, SVGAGI.

This clonotype has at least ten counts. V is TRBV20-1 and J is TRBJ1-5, with D unclear. Trimming shortened V by 4 bases and J by 0 bases, and 16 bases separated the two germline ends. The CDR3 sequence is 16 residues long. Germline-derived CDR1 and CDR2 are DFQATT and SNEGSKA (reference sequence). The CDR3 loop is CSAMDFGRDSNQPQHF. CDR3 bases: TGCAGTGCTATGGATTTTGGTCGGGATAGCAATCAGCCCCAGCATTTT.

This clonotype has a count of ten or more. V gene TRBV6-2 or TRBV6-3 combines with J gene TRBJ2-3; D remains unclear. Germline-derived CDR1 and CDR2 are MNHEY and SVGEGT. The CDR3 is made up of 12 amino acids. Deletions cut 5 bases from V and 2 bases from J, with 5 bases between. The CDR3 is CASSTATDTQYF. The DNA of the CDR3 is TGTGCCAGCAGTACTGCCACAGATACGCAGTATTTT.

On this clonotype: One junction end disagrees with the germline gene, perhaps due to a read error. The gene calls are TRBV3-1 and TRBJ2-3; D may correspond to TRBD1 or TRBD2 (5 bases each). CDR3 size: 15 residues. From germline, CDR1 is LGHDT and CDR2 YNNKEL (reference sequence). The DNA of the CDR3 is TGTGCCAGCAGCCAAGTACAAGACTTGGGGGATACACAGTGTTTT. Protein: CASSQVQDLGDTQCF.

This clonotype has at least ten counts. This rearrangement joins TRBV12-3 or TRBV12-4 to TRBJ1-5, with 8 bases lining up with TRBD1. The junction had 9 bases not matched to a gene; V was cut back by 5 bases and J by 6 bases. This CDR3 is 15 amino acids long. The CDR3, as DNA: TGTGCCAGCAGTCTTATTACAGGGGGACGTCAGCCCCAGCATTTT. This translates into CASSLITGGRQPQHF.

This clonotype showed up many times. V and J are TRBV19 and TRBJ2-7, with D possibly matching TRBD1 (6 bases). The germline V gene encodes CDR1 LNHDA and CDR2 SQIVND (reference sequence). The CDR3 consists of 15 residues. Deletions cut 3 bases from V and 0 bases from J, with 12 bases between. Written as DNA, the CDR3 is TGTGCCAGTAGTATTAGACAGGATTACTCCTACGAGCAGTACTTC. It translates to CASSIRQDYSYEQYF.

The J gene is TRBJ2-5, the V gene TRBV7-9; weak D call: TRBD1 (5 bases). The CDR3 contains 13 residues. V was pared by 1 base and J by 4 bases, with 7 bases between. From germline, CDR1 is SEHNR and CDR2 FQNEAQ (reference sequence). CDR3 sequence reads: CASSLGGSETQYF. The CDR3 DNA follows: TGTGCCAGCAGCTTAGGGGGCTCAGAGACCCAGTACTTC.

Many counts were recorded for this clonotype. This chain joins TRBV6-6 and TRBJ2-7; unclear D gene. Deletions cut 5 bases from V and 2 bases from J, with 10 bases between. The CDR3 spans 13 residues. Per the germline V gene, CDR1 is MNHNY and CDR2 is SVGAGI (reference sequence). DNA of the CDR3: TGTGCCAGCAGTCACGGCTGGACCTACGAGCAGTACGTC. Translating it yields CASSHGWTYEQYV.

Many counts were recorded for this clonotype. The rearrangement links TRBV6-5 to TRBJ1-4, with TRBD1 matching 8 bases. The CDR3 covers 16 residues. Germline trimming cut 2 bases from V and 4 bases from J; bases unmatched to any gene: 6. Germline lookup yields CDR1 MNHEY and CDR2 SVGAGI. The CDR3 here is CASSYTTGGGNEKLFF. Here the CDR3 DNA reads TGTGCCAGCAGTTACACAACAGGGGGAGGTAATGAAAAACTGTTTTTT.

This clonotype was seen repeatedly, ten times or more. The rearrangement uses TRBV7-2 and TRBJ2-2; weak D call: TRBD1 (6 bases). The length of the CDR3 is 20 residues. Trimming removed 0 bases from V and 0 bases from J, with 20 bases in between. From germline, CDR1 is SGHTA and CDR2 FQGNSA. The CDR3, as DNA: TGTGCCAGCAGCTTAGCCATCTCCGCAGGGGCGTCTACGAACACCGGGGAGCTGTTTTTT. Its protein is CASSLAISAGASTNTGELFF.

This clonotype was observed at least ten times. This chain connects TRBV20-1 to TRBJ1-2; D might be TRBD1 (5 bases). Germline values: CDR1 DFQATT, CDR2 SNEGSKA (reference sequence). V lost 1 base, J lost 0 bases, and 15 bases lay in between. The length of the CDR3 is 16 residues. CDR3 loop: CSARANGGAPNYGYTF. CDR3 coding DNA: TGCAGTGCTAGAGCGAACGGCGGGGCCCCTAACTATGGCTACACCTTC.

Remarks on this clonotype: The junction and the germline gene differ at one end; a read error may be behind it. This sequence joins TRBV6-2 or TRBV6-3 and TRBJ2-7; weak D call: TRBD1 (5 bases). Germline CDR1 and CDR2: MNHEY and SVGEGT. CDR3 length equals 14 residues. CDR3 sequence: CASSHSGTGYEQYF. The CDR3 DNA reads TGTGCCAGCAGTCACTCAGGTACAGGCTACGAGCAGTACTTC.

Concerning this clonotype itself: Relative to the germline gene, one junction end is altered; a read error may explain this. The rearrangement uses TRBV6-2 or TRBV6-3 and TRBJ2-2; D may be TRBD1 or TRBD2 (5 bases each). The CDR3 has 15 residues. The V gene's germline CDR1 is MNHEY and CDR2 SVGEGT. This CDR3 reads CASSPGTANTGEPFF. The CDR3, as DNA: TGTGCCAGCAGTCCCGGGACCGCGAACACCGGGGAGCCGTTTTTT.

This clonotype came up many times. The chain recombines TRBV18 with TRBJ2-3; TRBD2 agrees at 11 bases. Germline V gene data show CDR1 as KGHSH and CDR2 as LQKENI. The CDR3 runs 16 residues. Trimming removed 5 bases from V and 0 bases from J; junction bases left unmatched: 4. The CDR3, as DNA: TGTGCCAGCTCAGGACGACTAGCGGGAAGCACAGATACGCAGTATTTT. It translates to CASSGRLAGSTDTQYF.

This clonotype was picked up many times. The chain has TRBV12-3 or TRBV12-4 and TRBJ1-5; TRBD1 agrees at 7 bases. V gave up 5 bases and J gave up 7 bases; unmatched junction bases: 8. The CDR3 totals 14 residues. The CDR3 region is CASSATGAAQPQHF. The CDR3, as DNA: TGTGCCAGCAGTGCCACAGGGGCGGCACAGCCCCAGCATTTT.

The chain recombines TRBV20-1 with TRBJ1-5, with 9 bases that match TRBD1. After removal of 0 bases from V and 10 bases from J, the junction contained 16 bases not matched to a gene. This CDR3 contains 17 residues. Germline V CDR1 and CDR2: DFQATT, SNEGSKA (reference sequence). The DNA of the CDR3 is TGCAGTGCTAGAGATATAGGGACAGGGTCGAATAATTCACCCCAGCATTTT. Residues: CSARDIGTGSNNSPQHF.